The 10 T cell receptor beta chains in this list originate from one sample, sequenced in a study of T cells in women clearing cervical HPV infection. Method: immunoSEQ multiplex PCR; TCRdb's copy keeps in-frame clones and lacks some. This sample contains about 16,000 clones. Sequenced: blood buffy coat. The receptors here all came from a woman between 18 and 69 years old with a cervical HPV16 infection that either progressed to CIN3+ or cleared (not recorded which).

In the case of this clone: The read falls 3 residues short of the CDR3 end, and the missing part is taken from the germline J gene. The genes are TRBV7-2 and TRBJ2-2, with TRBD2 identical over 10 bases. CDR1 SGHTA and CDR2 FQGNSA come from the germline V gene. With 10 bases clipped from V and 6 bases from J, the junction kept 8 bases outside the gene matches. The CDR3 loop spans 14 amino acids. The CDR3 loop is CATNSGTSAGELFF. Incomplete CDR3 DNA: TGTGCCACCAACTCCGGGACTAGCGCCGGGGAG.

Comments on this clone: The observed sequence ends 3 residues before the CDR3 terminus, with the missing tail filled in from the germline J gene. The chain is built from TRBV11-2 and TRBJ2-3; 9 bases are shared with TRBD2. The CDR3 runs 15 residues. The V gene's germline CDR1 is SGHAT and CDR2 FQNNGV. V trimming: 3 bases; J trimming: 1 base; junction bases outside the gene matches: 2. The sequenced part of the CDR3 DNA is TGTGCCAGCAGCTTTTTAGCGGGGGGCACAGATACG. It is translated as CASSFLAGGTDT. The entire CDR3 protein is CASSFLAGGTDTQYF.

To note about this clone: The read falls 3 residues short of the CDR3 end, and the missing part is taken from the germline J gene. The gene calls are TRBV20-1 and TRBJ1-2; 7 nucleotides line up with TRBD1. The trim removed 6 bases at V and 4 bases at J, leaving 8 bases unmatched. Germline CDR1 is DFQATT and CDR2 is SNEGSKA (reference sequence). The length of the CDR3 is 13 residues. The chain's CDR3 is CSATGDSTYGYTF. The CDR3 bases that were read are TGCAGTGCGACTGGGGACAGTACCTATGGC.

Details on this clone: The CDR3 end lies 3 residues beyond the end of the read and is filled in from the germline J gene. This chain connects TRBV5-1 to TRBJ2-3; 9 bases map to TRBD2. V was pared by 4 bases and J by 4 bases, with 19 bases of the junction left unmatched. Germline V gene sequence: CDR1 SGHRS, CDR2 YFSETQ. CDR3 length: 19 amino acids. The DNA read from the CDR3 is TGCGCCAGCAGCACCGCTCCGGGGGTAGCGGGAGTGGGATCAGATACG. It translates to CASSTAPGVAGVGSDT. The full CDR3 protein reads CASSTAPGVAGVGSDTQYF.

Note on this clone: The read terminates 3 residues ahead of where the CDR3 ends, so the germline J gene completes it. This chain links TRBV24-1 with TRBJ1-2; TRBD1 agrees at 10 bases. This CDR3 contains 17 residues. Per germline, CDR1 KGHDR and CDR2 SFDVKD. The J segment lost 2 bases and the V segment lost 4 bases, leaving 9 bases of the junction unmatched. CDR3 DNA, as far as it was read: TGTGCCACCAGTGAATCAGGGACAGGGGTCAGAAACTATGGC. It specifies CATSESGTGVRNYG. The CDR3 in full is CATSESGTGVRNYGYTF.

Remarks on this clone: The missing CDR3 end, 3 residues past where the read stops, is filled in from the germline J gene. The J gene is TRBJ2-7, the V gene TRBV6-2 or TRBV6-3; D might be TRBD2 (6 bases). Germline-derived CDR1 and CDR2 are MNHEY and SVGEGT. The CDR3 is 15 amino acids. With 8 bases removed from V and 3 bases from J, the gap between germline ends came to 20 bases. CDR3 amino acids: CASFSGKAGVYEQYF. The CDR3 DNA, read in part, is TGTGCCAGCTTCTCGGGGAAAGCGGGCGTCTACGAG.

Of note for this clone: The CDR3 end falls 3 residues outside the read, so it is completed with the germline J gene. This sequence joins TRBV7-9 and TRBJ2-2; D is perhaps TRBD2 (5 bases). This CDR3 is built from 12 residues. Germline V gene data show CDR1 as SEHNR and CDR2 as FQNEAQ (reference sequence). CDR3 region: CASSLGTEKLFF. The part of the CDR3 DNA that was read is TGTGCCAGCAGCTTAGGGACTGAAAAG.

A word on this clone: Read sequence stops 3 residues before the CDR3 end, and the germline J gene provides the missing end. This chain links TRBV20-1 with TRBJ2-7; 9 nucleotides match TRBD2. Germline V CDR1 and CDR2: DFQATT, SNEGSKA (reference sequence). V shed 3 bases, J shed 4 bases, and the junction held 1 base outside the gene matches. CDR3 length: 12 residues. CDR3 DNA, as far as it was read: TGCAGTGCTAGTCTAGCGGGGTACGAG. Protein sequence: CSASLAGYE. From start to end, the CDR3 is CSASLAGYEQYF.

With regard to this clone: The CDR3 is cut off 3 residues early in the read; its end comes from the germline J gene. This chain uses TRBV6-2 or TRBV6-3 with TRBJ2-7; 14 nucleotides agree with TRBD2. The CDR3 has 13 amino acids. J was trimmed by 3 bases and V by 8 bases; bases with no gene match: 0. Per the germline V gene, CDR1 is MNHEY and CDR2 is SVGEGT. The part of the CDR3 DNA that was read is TGTGCCAGCGGGACTAGCGGGAGCTACGAG. This sequence encodes CASGTSGSYE. The entire CDR3 reads CASGTSGSYEQYF.

Remarks on this clone: With the read ending 3 residues before the CDR3 end, the germline J gene is used to fill in that end. The rearrangement links TRBV7-2 to TRBJ1-5; D gene uncertain. Germline V CDR1 and CDR2: SGHTA, FQGNSA. The CDR3 covers 14 residues. V was trimmed by 5 bases and J by 3 bases, leaving 11 bases between them. The CDR3 sequence is CASSPQRSNQPQHF. CDR3 bases read: TGTGCCAGCAGCCCTCAGAGGTCCAATCAGCCC. The whole variable domain, filled in from reference TRBV7-2 and TRBJ1-5, reads GAGVSQSPSNKVTEKGKDVELRCDPISGHTALYWYRQSLGQGLEFLIYFQGNSAPDKSGLPSDRFSAERTGGSVSTLTIQRTQQEDSAVYLCASSPQRSNQPQHFGDGTRLSIL.